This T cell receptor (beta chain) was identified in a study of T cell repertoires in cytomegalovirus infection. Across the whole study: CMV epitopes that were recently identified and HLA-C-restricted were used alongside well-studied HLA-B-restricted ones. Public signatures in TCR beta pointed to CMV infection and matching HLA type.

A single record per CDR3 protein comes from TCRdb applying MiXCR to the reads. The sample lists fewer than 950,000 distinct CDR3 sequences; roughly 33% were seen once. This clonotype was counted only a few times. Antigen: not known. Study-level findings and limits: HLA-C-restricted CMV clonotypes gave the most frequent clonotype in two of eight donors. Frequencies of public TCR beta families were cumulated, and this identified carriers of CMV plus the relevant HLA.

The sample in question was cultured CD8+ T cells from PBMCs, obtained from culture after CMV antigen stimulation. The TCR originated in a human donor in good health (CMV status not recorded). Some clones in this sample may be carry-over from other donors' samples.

The CDR3 DNA sequence: TGCGCCAGCAGCCACCCGGGACAGGGAGGCAATCAGCCCCAGCATTTT. It specifies CASSHPGQGGNQPQHF. The chain recombines TRBV4-1 with TRBJ1-5, with 9 bases lining up with TRBD1. The CDR3 is 16 residues long. V gave up 3 bases and J gave up 2 bases; unmatched junction bases: 5. Germline V lookup: CDR1 MGHRA, CDR2 YSYEKL.